The 29 T cell receptor beta chains presented below share a single source sample, sequenced in a study of response to subunit inactivated influenza vaccine. TCRdb used MiXCR to reprocess the RT-PCR reads, holding one entry per CDR3 protein. In the table there are a few hundred thousand distinct CDR3 sequences, around 22% of which are singletons. The sequences come from PBMCs from blood, collected around 22 months after vaccination. The receptors here all came from a man between 50 and 70 years old who received an inactivated influenza vaccine.

The V and J genes are TRBV7-2 and TRBJ2-5; possibly TRBD2 for D (5 bases). V lost 6 bases and J lost 1, with 12 bases in between. The CDR3 is 14 amino acids. The germline gives CDR1 SGHTA, CDR2 FQGNSA. CDR3 sequence reads: CASRATRGQETQYF. The CDR3 DNA follows: TGTGCCAGCAGGGCTACACGGGGCCAAGAGACCCAGTACTTC.

Only a few counts were recorded for this clonotype. CDR3 protein: CSASSGRETQYF. The DNA for the CDR3 is TGCAGTGCTAGTAGCGGACGAGAGACCCAGTACTTC. This sequence joins TRBV20-1 and TRBJ2-5, with TRBD2 as a possible D gene (6 bases). Germline V gives CDR1 DFQATT, CDR2 SNEGSKA (reference sequence). CDR3 length: 12 amino acids. V was cut by 3 bases and J by 4 bases, with 9 bases left in between.

The chain recombines TRBV20-1 with TRBJ2-3; possibly TRBD1 for D (5 bases). Germline CDR1 is DFQATT and CDR2 is SNEGSKA (reference sequence). The CDR3 contains 16 residues. V was pared by 1 base and J by 0 bases, with 14 bases between. The CDR3 nucleotides are TGCAGTGCTAGAGTACCAGGGTCAGCTAGCACAGATACGCAGTATTTT. Protein: CSARVPGSASTDTQYF.

As DNA, the CDR3 is TGCGCCAGCAGCTTGTCAACCAGGGACCTCCTTTTGAAGCAGTACTTC. Translated, it gives CASSLSTRDLLLKQYF. The rearrangement uses TRBV5-1 and TRBJ2-7, with D perhaps being TRBD1 or TRBD2 (5 bases each). CDR3 length: 16 amino acids. Germline CDR1 and CDR2: SGHRS and YFSETQ. Trimming took 1 base from V and 8 from J, leaving 22 bases between them.

The chain has TRBV20-1 and TRBJ2-2; tentative D call: TRBD2 (5 bases). This CDR3 region has 16 residues. The V and J ends lost 1 base and 0 bases respectively, with 12 bases between them. Germline loops: CDR1 DFQATT, CDR2 SNEGSKA (reference sequence). This CDR3 reads CSARAGRYANTGELFF. The CDR3 bases are TGCAGTGCTAGAGCGGGAAGATACGCGAACACCGGGGAGCTGTTTTTT.

There are a few counts of this clonotype. The V call is TRBV7-9, the J call TRBJ1-2; D is ambiguous. The V end was cut by 0 bases, the J end by 6 bases, with 11 bases between. CDR1 is SEHNR and CDR2 is FQNEAQ in the germline V gene (reference sequence). The CDR3 runs 14 residues. The CDR3 bases are TGTGCCAGCAGCTTAGCCGGCCCTTCAAATGGCTACACCTTC. This gives the protein CASSLAGPSNGYTF.

V and J are TRBV23-1 and TRBJ1-5; no clear D gene. TRBV23-1 has ORF status, its function being uncertain. V was pared by 7 bases and J by 1 base, with 17 bases between. The CDR3 is made up of 16 amino acids. CDR3 nucleotide sequence: TGCGCCAGCACCCCCGTAGAGGTTTCGAGCAATCAGCCCCAGCATTTT. This gives the protein CASTPVEVSSNQPQHF.

This clonotype was detected a few times. This chain uses TRBV5-1 with TRBJ1-4; D might be TRBD1 (5 bases). This CDR3 is 14 amino acids long. Germline values: CDR1 SGHRS, CDR2 YFSETQ. V lost 4 bases, J lost 4 bases, and 11 bases lay in between. CDR3 bases: TGCGCCAGCAGCCTCGGGACCAGTAATGAAAAACTGTTTTTT. Its translation is CASSLGTSNEKLFF.

This clonotype was observed many times. The V gene is TRBV11-1, the J gene TRBJ1-1; D uncertain. From germline, CDR1 is SGHAT and CDR2 FQDESV (reference sequence). The CDR3 totals 11 residues. V lost 3 bases and J lost 7, with 6 bases in between. The CDR3 is CASSFSIEAFF. The CDR3 DNA is TGTGCCAGCAGCTTCAGCATTGAAGCTTTCTTT.

The chain is built from TRBV5-1 and TRBJ2-3; no clear D. The CDR3 runs to 14 residues. Germline CDR1 is SGHRS and CDR2 is YFSETQ. Trimming shortened V by 8 bases and J by 0 bases, and 13 bases separated the two germline ends. The CDR3 loop reads CASHSHPSTDTQYF. CDR3 DNA sequence: TGCGCCAGTCACAGTCACCCTAGCACAGATACGCAGTATTTT. Together with reference TRBV5-1 and TRBJ2-3, the CDR3 gives the full variable domain: KAGVTQTPRYLIKTRGQQVTLSCSPISGHRSVSWYQQTPGQGLQFLFEYFSETQRNKGNFPGRFSGRQFSNSRSEMNVSTLELGDSALYLCASHSHPSTDTQYFGPGTRLTVL.

This clonotype was counted many times. The gene calls are TRBV7-8 and TRBJ2-1; D is unclear. The germline V gene encodes CDR1 SGHVS and CDR2 FQNEAQ. This CDR3 comprises 17 residues. V was clipped by 0 bases and J by 0 bases, with 12 bases between them. The CDR3 region is CASSLAIVSSSYNEQFF. CDR3 in DNA: TGTGCCAGCAGCTTAGCCATCGTCTCCAGCTCCTACAATGAGCAGTTCTTC.

The genes are TRBV11-1 and TRBJ2-5, with D unresolved. Germline values: CDR1 SGHAT, CDR2 FQDESV (reference sequence). Between the trimmed V and J ends, which lost 1 base and 2 bases, there was a span of 8 bases. This CDR3 contains 14 residues. CDR3 bases: TGTGCCAGCAGCTTAGGTCACGGGCAAGAGACCCAGTACTTC. This codes for CASSLGHGQETQYF. The variable domain in full, completed from reference TRBV11-1 and TRBJ2-5, reads EAEVAQSPRYKITEKSQAVAFWCDPISGHATLYWYRQILGQGPELLVQFQDESVVDDSQLPKDRFSAERLKGVDSTLKIQPAELGDSAMYLCASSLGHGQETQYFGPGTRLLVL.

In this sample, this clonotype turned up many times. The V call is TRBV29-1, the J call TRBJ1-2; no clear D gene. The CDR3 runs to 14 residues. With 3 bases removed from V and 0 bases from J, the gap between germline ends came to 11 bases. Germline lookup yields CDR1 SQVTM and CDR2 ANQGSEA. The CDR3 is CSVDPSGANYGYTF. The CDR3 region has the DNA TGCAGCGTTGACCCCTCCGGTGCTAACTATGGCTACACCTTC.

This clonotype came up a few times. The chain couples TRBV6-1 to TRBJ1-2; possibly TRBD1 for D (6 bases). The CDR3 contains 16 residues. CDR1 is MNHNS, CDR2 SASEGT, per germline. The V end lost 6 bases, the J end lost 0 bases, and 17 bases lay between the germline ends. CDR3 DNA sequence: TGTGCCAGCAGCAATCATCGTGGGACAACTAACTATGGCTACACCTTC. Encoded protein: CASSNHRGTTNYGYTF.

The genes are TRBV4-3 and TRBJ1-4, with 7 bases aligning to TRBD1. The germline gives CDR1 LGHNA, CDR2 YSLEER. This CDR3 spans 16 amino acids. With V trimmed by 1 base and J by 11 bases, 13 bases remained unmatched. CDR3 bases: TGCGCCAGCAGCCAAGTTCCCGGACAGGAACCGGGTAAACTGTTTTTT. Its protein is CASSQVPGQEPGKLFF.

The rearrangement uses TRBV12-3 or TRBV12-4 and TRBJ2-1, with D unclear. Trimming removed 9 bases at V and 8 bases at J, with 17 bases between. CDR3 size: 13 residues. The CDR3 region has the DNA TGTGCCAGTGGTCTTCTCCCTAGGGATGAGCAGTTCTTC. This translates into CASGLLPRDEQFF.

This clonotype was recorded a few times. The chain uses TRBV20-1 and TRBJ1-6; 9 bases line up with TRBD1. This CDR3 has 14 residues. Germline CDR1 is DFQATT and CDR2 is SNEGSKA (reference sequence). Trimming took 3 bases from V and 10 from J; bases not matched to a gene: 7. This CDR3 is CSARGDRVESPLHF. CDR3 bases: TGCAGTGCTAGGGGGGACAGGGTGGAATCACCCCTCCACTTT.

The rearrangement links TRBV6-5 to TRBJ2-1; D gene unclear. Germline values: CDR1 MNHEY, CDR2 SVGAGI. CDR3 length equals 13 residues. The ends were cut back, 4 bases at V and 3 bases at J, with 7 bases in the middle. The DNA for the CDR3 is TGTGCCAGCAGTTTAATTGGCTACAATGAGCAGTTCTTC. Amino acids: CASSLIGYNEQFF.

This clonotype appeared a few times. CDR3 sequence reads: CASSLGFSGGSESALSYNEQFF. As DNA, the CDR3 is TGTGCCAGCAGTTTAGGATTTTCAGGAGGGAGTGAATCCGCTCTCTCCTACAATGAGCAGTTCTTC. The genes are TRBV12-3 or TRBV12-4 and TRBJ2-1, with D maybe TRBD2 (6 bases). The CDR3 is 22 amino acids. V shed 1 base and J shed 0 bases, with 28 bases lying between them.

The chain links TRBV5-6 to TRBJ1-4, with D possibly TRBD1 on 5 matching bases. This CDR3 is built from 15 residues. Trimming left V 0 bases short and J 6 bases short, with 12 bases between. Germline loops: CDR1 SGHDT, CDR2 YYEEEE. CDR3: CASSLAGTDDEKLFF. The CDR3 DNA follows: TGTGCCAGCAGCTTGGCAGGGACCGACGATGAAAAACTGTTTTTT.

This clonotype was counted a few times. The V call is TRBV20-1, the J call TRBJ1-1; no definite D call. Trimming removed 2 bases at V and 2 bases at J, with 12 bases between. CDR3 length equals 14 residues. The germline gives CDR1 DFQATT, CDR2 SNEGSKA (reference sequence). CDR3 loop: CSARKPLQNTEAFF. For the CDR3, the DNA is TGCAGTGCTAGAAAACCCCTACAAAACACTGAAGCTTTCTTT.

The chain carries TRBV21-1 and TRBJ2-3; TRBD2 is the table's D call and was not checked against the DNA. TRBV21-1 is noted as a pseudogene. The CDR3 runs 20 residues. CDR3 nucleotides: TGTGCCAGCAGCAAACATCCATCTCGTGGACTAGCGATAGGCACAGATACGCAGTATTTT. Protein: CASSKHPSRGLAIGTDTQYF.

There are a few counts of this clonotype. The genes are TRBV9 and TRBJ1-1; unclear D gene. Germline-derived CDR1 and CDR2 are SGDLS and YYNGEE. The CDR3 spans 14 residues. Trimming cost V 4 bases and J 1 base, with 11 bases left between them. The CDR3 DNA sequence: TGTGCCAGCAGCCCAGGACGGCAGAACACTGAAGCTTTCTTT. Its translation is CASSPGRQNTEAFF.

A few counts support this clonotype. The chain has TRBV6-2 or TRBV6-3 and TRBJ1-4; a weak D match, TRBD1 (6 bases). The ends were cut back, 0 bases at V and 5 bases at J, with 13 bases in the middle. The CDR3 runs to 16 residues. Germline assignment: CDR1 MNHEY and CDR2 SVGEGT. The CDR3 reads CASSYSTGGSNEKLFF. In DNA, the CDR3 is TGTGCCAGCAGTTACTCGACTGGGGGCTCGAATGAAAAACTGTTTTTT.

The chain has TRBV6-1 and TRBJ2-1; D gene uncertain. CDR3 length equals 15 residues. Trimming pared 0 bases from V and 0 bases from J, leaving 6 bases between. Germline assignment: CDR1 MNHNS and CDR2 SASEGT. The CDR3 DNA reads as TGTGCCAGCAGTGAAGCTGTCTTCTCCTACAATGAGCAGTTCTTC. Protein product: CASSEAVFSYNEQFF.

This clonotype was detected only a few times. The J gene is TRBJ2-7, the V gene TRBV14, with D tentatively TRBD1 (6 bases). Looked up from germline, CDR1 is SGHDN and CDR2 is FVKESK. The V end was cut by 4 bases, the J end by 5 bases, with 15 bases between. This CDR3 is 14 amino acids long. CDR3 DNA sequence: TGTGCCAGCAGCCGATTCCAGGGGTCTCACGAGCAGTACTTC. Amino acid sequence: CASSRFQGSHEQYF.

A few counts support this clonotype. The V gene is TRBV11-2, the J gene TRBJ1-2; D is unclear. The germline V and J ends were trimmed by 2 bases and 3 bases, with 7 bases remaining between them. Germline V gene data show CDR1 as SGHAT and CDR2 as FQNNGV. This CDR3 has 13 amino acids. The CDR3 DNA reads as TGTGCCAGCAGCTTAAGAGGGTACTATGGCTACACCTTC. Translating it yields CASSLRGYYGYTF.

The V gene is TRBV6-2 or TRBV6-3, the J gene TRBJ2-3; TRBD2 matches 10 bases. Germline V lookup: CDR1 MNHEY, CDR2 SVGEGT. Trimming took 4 bases from V and 5 from J; bases not matched to a gene: 3. The CDR3 loop spans 14 amino acids. CDR3 in DNA: TGTGCCAGCAGTTCCGGACTAGCGGAAGATACGCAGTATTTT. This gives the protein CASSSGLAEDTQYF.

The chain joins TRBV6-1 to TRBJ2-5, with D perhaps TRBD2 (5 bases). This CDR3 region has 14 residues. V shed 8 bases and J shed 5 bases, with 18 bases lying between them. Germline V CDR1 and CDR2: MNHNS, SASEGT. The CDR3 spells CASRPGLVGETQYF. For the CDR3, the DNA is TGTGCCAGCCGCCCCGGACTGGTTGGGGAGACCCAGTACTTC.